This paragraph covers one T cell receptor (beta chain) sequence. Its antigen is still unknown. The authors loaded around 200 ng DNA, 25,000 to 30,000 T cell genomes, into sorted-subset replicate PCRs. Measured with immunoSEQ multiplex PCR; TCRdb has only the in-frame clones, and not every one. Here the sample spans over a million clones, approximately 80% being singletons. The sample is drawn from a study of shared clonotypes between healthy human individuals. Study findings and constraints: Naive subsets, compared against memory subsets, generally had larger estimated richness values.

Sequenced: memory CD4+ T cells from PBMCs. This sample's subset: CD45RA-negative fraction. This clonotype originated in a man aged 18-30 years in good health. Some clones in this sample may be carry-over from other donors' samples.

The DNA for the CDR3 is TGTGCCAGCAGCCCGAGCACCGGGACTAGCGGGAAAGACGAGCAGTACTTC. Encoded protein: CASSPSTGTSGKDEQYF. V and J are TRBV5-8 and TRBJ2-7, with 13 bases lining up with TRBD2. V lost 4 bases to trimming and J lost 5 bases; unmatched junction nucleotides: 12. Per germline, CDR1 SGHTS and CDR2 YDEGEE. This CDR3 is built from 17 residues.